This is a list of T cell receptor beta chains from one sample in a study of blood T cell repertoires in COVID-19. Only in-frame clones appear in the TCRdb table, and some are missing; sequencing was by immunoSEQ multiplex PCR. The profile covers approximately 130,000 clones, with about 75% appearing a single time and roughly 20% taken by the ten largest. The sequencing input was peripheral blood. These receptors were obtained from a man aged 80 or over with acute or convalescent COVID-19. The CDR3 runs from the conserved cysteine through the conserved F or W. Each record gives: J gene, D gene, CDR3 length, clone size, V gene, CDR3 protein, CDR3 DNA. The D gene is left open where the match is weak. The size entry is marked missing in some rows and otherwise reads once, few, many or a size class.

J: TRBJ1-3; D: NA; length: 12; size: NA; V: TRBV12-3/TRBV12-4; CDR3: CASSLGAPTIYF; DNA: TGTGCCAGCAGTTTAGGCGCCCCCACCATATATTTT
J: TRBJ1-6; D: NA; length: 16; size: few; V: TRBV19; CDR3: CASSNYRTGGLVTLHF; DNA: TGTGCCAGTAGTAATTACAGAACAGGTGGCTTGGTGACCCTCCACTTT
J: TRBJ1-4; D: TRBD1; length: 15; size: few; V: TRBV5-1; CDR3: CASSFAGQGNEKLFF; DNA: TGCGCCAGCAGCTTCGCCGGACAGGGTAATGAAAAACTGTTTTTT
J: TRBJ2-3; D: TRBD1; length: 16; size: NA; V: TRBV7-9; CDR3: CASSLQGASMTDTQYF; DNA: TGTGCCAGCAGCTTACAGGGGGCCAGTATGACAGATACGCAGTATTTT
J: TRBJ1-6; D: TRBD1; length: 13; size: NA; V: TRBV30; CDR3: CAWRTGENSPLHF; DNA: TGTGCCTGGAGGACAGGGGAGAATTCACCCCTCCACTTT
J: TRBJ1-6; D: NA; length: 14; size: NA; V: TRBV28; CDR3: CASTQGKGNSPLHF; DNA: TGTGCCAGCACGCAGGGGAAGGGTAATTCACCCCTCCACTTT
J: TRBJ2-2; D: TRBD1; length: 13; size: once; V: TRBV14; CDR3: CASSRQGSGELFF; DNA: TGTGCCAGCAGCCGACAGGGATCCGGGGAGCTGTTTTTT
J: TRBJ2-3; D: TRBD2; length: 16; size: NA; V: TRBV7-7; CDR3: CASSLTSGGSTDTQYF; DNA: TGTGCTAGCAGCCTCACTAGCGGGGGGAGCACAGATACGCAGTATTTT
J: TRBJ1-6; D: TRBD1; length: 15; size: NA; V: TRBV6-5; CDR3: CASNLDRAGNSPLHF; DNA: TGTGCCAGCAATCTCGACAGGGCAGGCAATTCACCCCTCCACTTT
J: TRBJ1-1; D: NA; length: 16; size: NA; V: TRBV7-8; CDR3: CASSLGDPGSNTEAFF; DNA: TGTGCCAGCAGCTTAGGTGACCCCGGGTCGAACACTGAAGCTTTCTTT
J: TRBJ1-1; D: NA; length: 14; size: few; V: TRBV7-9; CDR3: CASSSRGAETEAFF; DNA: TGTGCCAGCAGCTCTCGGGGGGCTGAGACTGAAGCTTTCTTT
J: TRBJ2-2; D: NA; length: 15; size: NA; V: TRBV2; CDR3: CASSVSRMSTGELFF; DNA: TGTGCCAGCAGTGTTTCCAGGATGAGCACCGGGGAGCTGTTTTTT
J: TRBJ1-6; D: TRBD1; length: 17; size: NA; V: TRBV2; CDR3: CASQKQAGGAGNSPLHF; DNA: TGTGCCAGCCAGAAGCAAGCAGGGGGCGCGGGAAATTCACCCCTCCACTTT
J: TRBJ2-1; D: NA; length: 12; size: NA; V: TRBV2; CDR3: CASRPDSNEQFF; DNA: TGTGCCAGCAGACCCGACAGCAATGAGCAGTTCTTC
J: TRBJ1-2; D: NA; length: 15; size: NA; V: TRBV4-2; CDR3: CASSQIGDGGYGYTF; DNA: TGTGCCAGCAGCCAAATCGGAGACGGCGGCTATGGCTACACCTTC
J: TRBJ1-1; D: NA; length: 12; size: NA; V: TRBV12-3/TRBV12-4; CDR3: CASSLSRTEAFF; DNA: TGTGCCAGCAGTTTATCCCGGACTGAAGCTTTCTTT
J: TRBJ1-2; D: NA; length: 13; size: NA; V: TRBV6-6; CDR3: CASRPGEDYGYTF; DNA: TGTGCCAGCAGGCCCGGCGAGGACTATGGCTACACCTTC
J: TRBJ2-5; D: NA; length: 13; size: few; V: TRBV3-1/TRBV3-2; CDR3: CASSPTGAETQYF; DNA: TGTGCCAGCAGCCCGACTGGCGCAGAGACCCAGTACTTC
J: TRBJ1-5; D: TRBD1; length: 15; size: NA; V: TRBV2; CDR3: CASSGDRGSNQPQHF; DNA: TGTGCCAGCAGTGGTGACAGGGGGAGCAATCAGCCCCAGCATTTT
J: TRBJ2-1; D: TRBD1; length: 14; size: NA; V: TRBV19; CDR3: CASKDAGGNNEQFF; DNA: TGTGCCTCTAAGGATGCAGGGGGAAACAATGAGCAGTTCTTC
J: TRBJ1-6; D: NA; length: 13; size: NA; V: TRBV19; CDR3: CASRVSYNSPLHF; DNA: TGTGCCAGCAGGGTCTCCTATAATTCACCCCTCCACTTT
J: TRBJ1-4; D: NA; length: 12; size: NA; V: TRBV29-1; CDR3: CSASGGDEKLFF; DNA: TGCAGCGCCAGCGGGGGCGATGAAAAACTGTTTTTT
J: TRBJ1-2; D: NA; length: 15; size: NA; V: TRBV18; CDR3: CASFAGTNRNYGYTF; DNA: TGTGCCAGCTTCGCCGGGACAAACCGTAACTATGGCTACACCTTC
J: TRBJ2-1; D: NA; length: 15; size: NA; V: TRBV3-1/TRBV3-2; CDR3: CASSLGIEVYNEQFF; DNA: TGTGCCAGCAGCCTTGGCATAGAGGTTTACAATGAGCAGTTCTTC
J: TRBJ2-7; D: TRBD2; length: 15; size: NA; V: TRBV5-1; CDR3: CASSLGSGVPLEQYF; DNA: TGCGCCAGCAGCTTGGGGAGCGGGGTCCCCTTAGAGCAGTACTTC
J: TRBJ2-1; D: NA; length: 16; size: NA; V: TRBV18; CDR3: CASSPPWGQEYNEQFF; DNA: TGTGCCAGCTCCCCGCCTTGGGGGCAGGAATACAATGAGCAGTTCTTC
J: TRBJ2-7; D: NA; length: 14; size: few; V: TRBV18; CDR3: CASSPRGSNYEQYF; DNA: TGTGCCAGCTCACCACGCGGCAGTAACTACGAGCAGTACTTC
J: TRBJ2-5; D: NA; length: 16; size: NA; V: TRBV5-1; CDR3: CASSFAGIGGQETQYF; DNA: TGCGCCAGCAGCTTCGCAGGGATAGGAGGGCAAGAGACCCAGTACTTC
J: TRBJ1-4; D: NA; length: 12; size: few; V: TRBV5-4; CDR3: CASGRDEEKLFF; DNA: TGTGCCAGCGGCAGGGATGAGGAAAAACTGTTTTTT
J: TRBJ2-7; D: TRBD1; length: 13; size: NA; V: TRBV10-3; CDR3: CAILQGPSYEQYF; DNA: TGTGCCATCCTACAGGGGCCCTCCTACGAGCAGTACTTC
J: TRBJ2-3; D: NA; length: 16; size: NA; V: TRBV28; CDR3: CASSATQGSFPDTQYF; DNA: TGTGCCAGCAGTGCCACACAGGGCAGTTTCCCAGATACGCAGTATTTT
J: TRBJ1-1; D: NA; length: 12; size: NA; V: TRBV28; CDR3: CASGPRGTEAFF; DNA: TGCGCCTCGGGGCCGCGGGGCACTGAAGCTTTCTTT
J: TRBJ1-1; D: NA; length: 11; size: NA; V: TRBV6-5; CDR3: CASKYRTEAFF; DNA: TGTGCCAGCAAATACAGGACTGAAGCTTTCTTT
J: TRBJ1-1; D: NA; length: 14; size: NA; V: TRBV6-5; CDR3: CASSYSSQGRGAFF; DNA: TGTGCCAGCAGTTATTCGTCGCAGGGGCGTGGAGCTTTCTTT
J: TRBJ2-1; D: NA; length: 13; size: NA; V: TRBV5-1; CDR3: CASGGYNDNEQFF; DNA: TGCGCCAGCGGCGGGTACAACGACAATGAGCAGTTCTTC
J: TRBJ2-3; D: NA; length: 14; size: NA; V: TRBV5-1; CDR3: CASSPGQSTDTQYF; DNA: TGCGCCAGCAGCCCCGGACAGAGCACAGATACGCAGTATTTT
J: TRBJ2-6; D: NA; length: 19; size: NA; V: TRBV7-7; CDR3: CASSLGRGVVSSGANVLTF; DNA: TGTGCCAGCAGCTTAGGCCGCGGGGTTGTTAGCTCTGGGGCCAACGTCCTGACTTTC
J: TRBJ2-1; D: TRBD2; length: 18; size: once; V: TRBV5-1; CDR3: CASSLDTSGPSSYNEQFF; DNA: TGCGCCAGCAGCTTGGATACTAGCGGGCCCAGCTCCTACAATGAGCAGTTCTTC
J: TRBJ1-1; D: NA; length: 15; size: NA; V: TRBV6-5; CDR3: CASKARDSLNTEAFF; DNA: TGTGCCAGCAAAGCGAGAGACAGTTTGAACACTGAAGCTTTCTTT
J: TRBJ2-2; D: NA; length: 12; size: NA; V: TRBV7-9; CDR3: CASSLTQGELFF; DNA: TGTGCCAGCAGCCTTACCCAGGGGGAGCTGTTTTTT
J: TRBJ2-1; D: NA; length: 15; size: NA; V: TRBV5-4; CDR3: CASSSPGGRYNEQFF; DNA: TGTGCCAGCAGCTCGCCAGGGGGGCGCTACAATGAGCAGTTCTTC
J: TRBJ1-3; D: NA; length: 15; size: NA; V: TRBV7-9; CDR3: CASRSGGYSGNTIYF; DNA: TGTGCCAGCAGGTCCGGCGGTTACTCTGGAAACACCATATATTTT
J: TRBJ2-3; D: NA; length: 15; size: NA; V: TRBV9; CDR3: CASSVRGSKSDTQYF; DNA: TGTGCCAGCAGCGTGAGAGGGTCAAAGTCAGATACGCAGTATTTT
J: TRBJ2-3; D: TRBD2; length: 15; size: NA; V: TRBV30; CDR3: CAWGTSGGFTDTQYF; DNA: TGTGCCTGGGGGACTAGCGGGGGCTTCACAGATACGCAGTATTTT
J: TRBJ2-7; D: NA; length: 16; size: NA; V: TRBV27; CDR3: CASSLSSGMVSYEQYF; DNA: TGTGCCAGCAGTTTATCGTCAGGGATGGTCTCCTACGAGCAGTACTTC
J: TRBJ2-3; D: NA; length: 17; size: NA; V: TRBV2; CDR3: CASSEGFGFSDTDTQYF; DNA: TGTGCCAGCAGTGAAGGGTTCGGGTTTTCTGACACAGATACGCAGTATTTT
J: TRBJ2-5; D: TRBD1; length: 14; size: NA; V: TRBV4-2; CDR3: CASSRQGARETQYF; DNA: TGTGCCAGCAGCCGGCAGGGGGCGAGGGAGACCCAGTACTTC
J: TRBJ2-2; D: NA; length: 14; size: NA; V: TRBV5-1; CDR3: CASKSSSNTGELFF; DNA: TGCGCCAGCAAATCTAGCTCGAACACCGGGGAGCTGTTTTTT
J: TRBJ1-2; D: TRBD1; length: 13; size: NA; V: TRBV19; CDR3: CASRGQGNYGYTF; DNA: TGTGCCAGTAGGGGACAGGGGAACTATGGCTACACCTTC
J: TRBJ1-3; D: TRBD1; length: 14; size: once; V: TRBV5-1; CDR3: CASRSQGGGNTIYF; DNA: TGCGCCAGCAGATCTCAGGGGGGCGGAAACACCATATATTTT
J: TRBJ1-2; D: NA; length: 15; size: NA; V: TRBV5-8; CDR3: CASSLWDKRGYGYTF; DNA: TGTGCCAGCAGCTTGTGGGACAAGCGGGGGTATGGCTACACCTTC
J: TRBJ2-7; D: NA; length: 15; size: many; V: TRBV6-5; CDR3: CASSYRGDGSYEQYF; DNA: TGTGCCAGCAGTTACCGAGGCGACGGTTCCTACGAGCAGTACTTC
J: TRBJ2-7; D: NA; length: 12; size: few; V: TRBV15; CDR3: CATSRDHYEQYF; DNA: TGTGCCACCAGCAGAGACCACTACGAGCAGTACTTC
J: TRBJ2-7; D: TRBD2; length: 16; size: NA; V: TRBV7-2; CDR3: CASSRRAGESSYEQYF; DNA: TGTGCCAGCAGCCGGAGGGCGGGGGAAAGCTCCTACGAGCAGTACTTC